This T cell receptor (beta chain) stems from a study of blood T cell repertoires in COVID-19. Study in general: Samples taken during acute and convalescent COVID-19 were collected in the United States, Italy and Spain. The cDNA or gDNA used as material had been derived from T cells, B-cell-depleted T cells, or PBMCs.

How the authors handled the data: Reference gene primer amplification yielded estimated nucleated cell counts. Some clones are missing from TCRdb's copy, which holds only in-frame ones; the method was immunoSEQ multiplex PCR. V, J and clone size derive from that table, while D and trimming were established from the DNA sequence. This table has about 400,000 clones, roughly 85% appearing once. The J segment lost 2 bases and the V segment lost 4 bases, leaving 10 bases of the junction unmatched. This CDR3 is built from 17 residues. Germline loops: CDR1 SGHNT, CDR2 YYREEE (reference sequence). Sequencing was performed on peripheral blood. V gene TRBV5-4 combines with J gene TRBJ2-3, with 10 bases fitting TRBD2. The clonotype originates from a woman aged 25 to 39 with active or convalescent COVID-19. The CDR3 DNA sequence: TGTGCCAGCAGCCGCGGATTACTAGCGGGGCTCACAGATACGCAGTATTTT. Translated: CASSRGLLAGLTDTQYF.